These 5 T cell receptor beta chains were all obtained from the same sample, sequenced in a study of T-cell memory formation after mild COVID-19 (dated by TCRdb to 2020 to 2023). The library relied on 5' RACE. The data were produced on an Illumina NovaSeq 6000. TCRdb reanalyzed the raw reads on its own, using fastp at Q25 for trimming and MiXCR for clone calling, and kept in-frame beta chains. CDR3 protein duplicates are merged, each entry listing the most common genes and DNA. This sample holds 470,000 or so distinct CDR3 sequences; about 20% were observed only once. The ten biggest clones cover 9% to 15% of the sample. Sequencing input: PBMCs or a T cell subset sorted from them (not recorded which). All receptors come from an adult woman who had mild COVID-19 (a few samples of this study predate the infection). The sample titles of this study are shuffled in the database, so cell type and time point are left out; the donor was told from shared clones.

The chain is built from TRBV29-1 and TRBJ2-5, with D hard to call. Germline CDR1 and CDR2: SQVTM and ANQGSEA. The CDR3 covers 14 residues. V was clipped by 0 bases and J by 5 bases, with 13 bases between them. The CDR3 reads CSVEDLRAAETQYF. In DNA form, the CDR3 reads TGCAGCGTTGAAGATCTTAGGGCAGCGGAGACCCAGTACTTC.

This clonotype was picked up a small number of times. The V and J genes are TRBV7-2 and TRBJ2-1; D remains ambiguous. The CDR3 contains 15 residues. Trimming took 3 bases from V and 7 from J, leaving 16 bases between them. Germline CDR1 and CDR2: SGHTA and FQGNSA. The CDR3 coding sequence is TGTGCCAGCAGCTTGATCGTTAACGTGGGGAATGAGCAGTTCTTC. Translating gives CASSLIVNVGNEQFF.

CDR3 bases: TGTGCCACCAGGGGGAATCACAATCAGCCCCAGCATTTT. This sequence encodes CATRGNHNQPQHF. The chain recombines TRBV15 with TRBJ1-5; D call uncertain. Between the trimmed V and J ends, which lost 6 bases and 3 bases, there was a span of 9 bases. Germline loops: CDR1 LNHNV, CDR2 YYDKDF (reference sequence). The CDR3 has 13 amino acids.

This clonotype was observed a handful of times. DNA for the CDR3: TGCGCCAGCAGCTTGGGTTCGGGCTATGGCTACACCTTC. Protein sequence: CASSLGSGYGYTF. The chain uses TRBV5-1 and TRBJ1-2, with unresolved D. The CDR3 extends over 13 amino acids. The V gene's germline CDR1 is SGHRS and CDR2 YFSETQ. With 0 bases removed from V and 4 bases from J, the gap between germline ends came to 7 bases.

This clonotype occurred many times. J is TRBJ2-5 and V is TRBV3-1, with 14 bases identical to TRBD2. Germline-derived CDR1 and CDR2 are LGHDT and YNNKEL (reference sequence). CDR3 length: 16 amino acids. With V trimmed by 1 base and J by 9 bases, 7 bases remained unmatched. The CDR3 reads CASSQGTSGRLSPQYF. For the CDR3, the DNA is TGTGCCAGCAGCCAAGGGACTAGCGGGAGGTTGAGTCCCCAGTACTTC.